This T cell receptor beta chain is from a study of cytomegalovirus exposure and HLA in healthy donors. Across the study: Falling in the Caucasian-associated ancestry cluster were about 80% of 350 to 400 genotyped donors.

Study-wide results and limits: Accurate HLA-A and HLA-B prediction from TCR beta sequences was reported for most subjects. Earlier results showed most TCR beta V segments being productive about 90% or about 30% of the time.

As concerns this clone: Its antigen remains unidentified.

The PCR made use of 60 Vbeta and 13 Jbeta primers. The method was immunoSEQ multiplex PCR; TCRdb's version includes in-frame clones alone and lacks a portion of them. The data show 130,000 to 150,000 clones, about two thirds seen once. Sequenced input: PBMCs. The sequence was obtained from a man aged 55 to 70 in good health and CMV-seronegative.

In DNA, the CDR3 is TGCGCCAGCACCATATCAGGGTCGGGACTATCTGGCTCCTACAATGAGCAGTTCTTC. Its translation: CASTISGSGLSGSYNEQFF. The rearrangement uses TRBV5-1 and TRBJ2-1; 7 bases are shared with TRBD2. The CDR3 consists of 19 residues. Trimming cost V 6 bases and J 0 bases; bases outside gene matches: 18. The V gene's germline CDR1 is SGHRS and CDR2 YFSETQ.